These 2 T cell receptor beta chains share one sample of origin, sequenced in a study of cytomegalovirus exposure and HLA in healthy donors. The PCR used 60 Vbeta and 13 Jbeta primers. TCRdb keeps only in-frame clones here, not all; method: immunoSEQ multiplex PCR. Seen in this sample are 60,000 to 65,000 clones; the ten most common clones hold 3.6%. Sequenced sample: PBMCs. The origin of the receptors is a woman aged 18-29 years in good health and CMV-seronegative.

The rearrangement joins TRBV19 to TRBJ1-5; D may be TRBD1 (6 bases). This CDR3 comprises 13 residues. Trimming stripped 6 bases from V and 5 bases from J, with 11 bases between. Germline V gene sequence: CDR1 LNHDA, CDR2 SQIVND (reference sequence). CDR3 sequence (DNA): TGTGCCAGTAGATCAGGGGTGTATCAGCCCCAGCATTTT. Protein product: CASRSGVYQPQHF.

Measured by frequency, this clone is large. The chain uses TRBV29-1 and TRBJ1-2; D gene ambiguous. The CDR3 has 12 residues. The V and J ends lost 3 bases and 7 bases respectively, with 12 bases between them. The germline CDR1 and CDR2 sequences are SQVTM and ANQGSEA. This chain's CDR3 is CSVDGGRGGYTF. DNA of the CDR3: TGCAGCGTTGACGGAGGGAGAGGTGGCTACACCTTC.